This TCR beta chain was documented in a study of regulatory T cells in long-lasting Graves disease. Time point meaning: newly diagnosed GD, antithyroid drugs for less than 3 months. Preparation of the TCR library used RNA extracted from PBMCs. This clonotype has a count of ten or more. For TCR beta, libraries came from iRepertoire HTBI primers and Arm-PCR of CDR3 regions. Using its own MiXCR run on the multiplex PCR reads, TCRdb lists one record per CDR3 protein. This table holds approximately 300,000 distinct CDR3 sequences, 18% found once. The sequencing here drew on peripheral blood mononuclear cells (PBMCs), taken at new diagnosis, from a patient treated with antithyroid drugs. This TCR was sampled from a female donor with Graves disease.

The CDR3 spells CASSLTTGYGETQYF. The CDR3 DNA sequence: TGTGCCAGCAGCCTTACTACAGGGTATGGAGAGACCCAGTACTTC. J is TRBJ2-5 and V is TRBV7-9; weak D call: TRBD1 (6 bases). The CDR3 is made up of 15 amino acids. Trimming left V 5 bases short and J 4 bases short, with 17 bases between. Germline V gene sequence: CDR1 SEHNR, CDR2 FQNEAQ (reference sequence).